The T cell receptor beta chain under discussion was sequenced for a study of vaccination effects on CD4 cells after COVID-19. Study-wide points: Convalescent patients numbered few in the study; early post-infection timepoints were missing entirely. Clones of infection and vaccine origin contracted markedly late after vaccination.

CDR1 and CDR2 (germline): GTSNPN, SVGIG (reference sequence). This CDR3 region has 11 residues. V was trimmed by 2 bases and J by 8 bases, leaving 9 bases between them. Expansion of antigen-specific CD4+ T cells with viral peptide pools was carried out by the ViraFEST assay before sequencing. The culture ran for roughly 10 days before CD4+ T cells were isolated. Previously uninfected by SARS-CoV-2, the vaccine recipients also showed negative nucleocapsid antibodies. Researchers reported culturing a few million PBMC in each well, adding 10 IU/ml IL-2 and roughly 10 ug/ml peptides. On day 3 and again on day 7, half the medium was replaced with IL-2 medium. This clone was recorded once. Its specificity is not known. The repertoire was sequenced with immunoSEQ multiplex PCR; TCRdb's copy has only in-frame clones and lacks some. The table lists under 45,000 clones, roughly 70% of them singletons.

The chain couples TRBV30 to TRBJ1-2; D ambiguous. The sequence came from a human donor who received a COVID-19 vaccine. Sequenced here: CD4+ T cells from PBMCs cultured with HCoV-OC43 spike peptides, sampled before COVID-19 vaccination. Subset: HCoV-OC43 spike overlapping peptide pool stimulation. The CDR3 region is CAWSRAAGYTF. The CDR3 DNA reads TGTGCCTGGAGTCGGGCGGCCGGCTACACCTTC.